This T cell receptor (beta chain) was identified during a study of blood T cell repertoires in COVID-19. Study-wide context: PBMCs, B-cell-depleted T cells, or T cells were the source of the cDNA or gDNA that made up the material.

Method: immunoSEQ multiplex PCR; TCRdb's copy keeps in-frame clones and lacks some. The sample consists of about 210,000 clones, around 89% of them appearing once. The source material was peripheral blood. The sequence came from a woman aged 35 to 49 with acute or convalescent COVID-19.

CDR3 coding DNA: TGTGCCAGCAGTTTGGGGGGGGCAGGAGGGCGTGAGCAGTTCTTC. Translating it yields CASSLGGAGGREQFF. The V gene is TRBV7-2, the J gene TRBJ2-1; tentative D call: TRBD2 (7 bases). V was shortened by 6 bases and J by 9 bases, with 21 bases between the two germline ends. CDR3 length: 15 residues. Germline values: CDR1 SGHTA, CDR2 FQGNSA.